These 20 T cell receptor beta chains were sequenced from one sample in a study of identical twins. TCRdb recomputed calls from the 5' RACE reads with MiXCR, one row per CDR3 protein. This table holds over 600,000 distinct CDR3 sequences, roughly 20% found once. These data were also filed under a second study, of T cells expressing NK-cell markers.

The sample was PBMCs. All receptors come from a woman younger than 30 in good health.

The chain is built from TRBV27 and TRBJ2-3; a possible D gene is TRBD1 (5 bases). CDR1 and CDR2 (germline): MNHEY, SMNVEV (reference sequence). V was pared by 5 bases and J by 1 base, with 16 bases between. The CDR3 covers 16 residues. The CDR3: CASSPRPGWGTDTQYF. DNA of the CDR3: TGTGCCAGCAGTCCTCGTCCAGGGTGGGGCACAGATACGCAGTATTTT.

This sequence joins TRBV20-1 and TRBJ2-1; D is unclear. From germline, CDR1 is DFQATT and CDR2 SNEGSKA (reference sequence). The V gene lost 0 bases and the J gene lost 7 bases, with 4 bases spanning the gap. This CDR3 is built from 11 residues. CDR3 sequence: CSAREKNEQFF. The DNA of the CDR3 is TGCAGTGCTAGAGAGAAGAATGAGCAGTTCTTC.

The rearrangement links TRBV12-5 to TRBJ2-1; TRBD2 agrees at 13 bases. The germline V gene encodes CDR1 LGHNT and CDR2 FRNRAP. The junction had 5 bases not matched to a gene; V was cut back by 1 base and J by 8 bases. The CDR3 has 16 residues. Here the CDR3 reads CASGLGTSGRGDEQFF. In nucleotides, the CDR3 is TGTGCTAGTGGTTTGGGGACTAGCGGGAGAGGGGATGAGCAGTTCTTC.

This clonotype was detected ten times or more. One end of the junction varies from germline; a read error may be responsible. This chain connects TRBV4-3 to TRBJ1-1; D is unclear. The V gene's germline CDR1 is LGHNA and CDR2 YSLEER. The CDR3 covers 14 residues. The CDR3 reads CASSQEVRNAEAFF. CDR3 coding DNA: TGCGCCAGCAGCCAAGAAGTCCGGAACGCTGAAGCTTTCTTT.

The genes are TRBV7-2 and TRBJ2-7; 10 bases line up with TRBD2. The CDR3 runs 16 residues. The germline gives CDR1 SGHTA, CDR2 FQGNSA. The J segment lost 6 bases and the V segment lost 5 bases, leaving 13 bases of the junction unmatched. Here the CDR3 reads CASSPPSGAGGSEQYF. The CDR3 nucleotides read TGTGCCAGCAGCCCACCGAGCGGAGCGGGAGGGAGCGAGCAGTACTTC.

This chain connects TRBV6-5 to TRBJ2-3, with a weak D call TRBD2 (6 bases). V gave up 6 bases and J gave up 3 bases, with 16 bases separating them. Germline CDR1 and CDR2: MNHEY and SVGAGI. This CDR3 is built from 15 residues. DNA of the CDR3: TGTGCCAGCAGGTACCAGGGAGGAATTACAGATACGCAGTATTTT. Translating it yields CASRYQGGITDTQYF.

The chain is built from TRBV5-5 and TRBJ2-1; 12 bases match TRBD2. With V trimmed by 0 bases and J by 6 bases, 7 bases remained unmatched. The CDR3 has 17 amino acids. Per germline, CDR1 SGHKS and CDR2 YYEKEE (reference sequence). CDR3 in amino acids: CASSLGRTSGTLNEQFF. The CDR3 DNA follows: TGTGCCAGCAGCTTGGGACGGACTAGCGGGACCCTCAATGAGCAGTTCTTC.

V and J are TRBV29-1 and TRBJ1-4; the D is unclear. Trimming cost V 8 bases and J 0 bases, with 10 bases left between them. CDR3 length: 13 amino acids. Germline V CDR1 and CDR2: SQVTM, ANQGSEA. Written as DNA, the CDR3 is TGCAGCATCGCACGAGCAACTAATGAAAAACTGTTTTTT. Translating it yields CSIARATNEKLFF.

CDR3 DNA: TGCAGTGCTAGAGATTACCAGCAAGAGACCCAGTACTTC. It translates to CSARDYQQETQYF. The chain joins TRBV20-1 to TRBJ2-5, with D hard to call. This CDR3 has 13 amino acids. Trimming cost V 0 bases and J 2 bases, with 7 bases left between them. In germline, CDR1 is DFQATT, CDR2 SNEGSKA (reference sequence).

The chain recombines TRBV20-1 with TRBJ2-5, with a possible D match to TRBD1 (6 bases). The germline gives CDR1 DFQATT, CDR2 SNEGSKA (reference sequence). Trimming took off 6 bases at V and 3 bases at J, with 14 bases between the two ends. CDR3 length equals 13 residues. The CDR3, as DNA: TGCAGTGCCCCTTTGGGGGCTAAAGAGACCCAGTACTTC. This sequence encodes CSAPLGAKETQYF.

The V call is TRBV4-2, the J call TRBJ2-1; D remains ambiguous. V was trimmed by 1 base and J by 5 bases, leaving 6 bases between them. The CDR3 covers 13 residues. Germline values: CDR1 LGHNA, CDR2 YNFKEQ. The CDR3 DNA sequence: TGTGCCAGCAGCCAAGCTAGTCACAATGAGCAGTTCTTC. It translates to CASSQASHNEQFF.

V is TRBV2 and J is TRBJ1-1, with D maybe TRBD1 (5 bases). This CDR3 comprises 15 residues. V gave up 2 bases and J gave up 3 bases, with 13 bases separating them. Germline V gene lookup returns CDR1 SNHLY and CDR2 FYNNEI. CDR3 nucleotide sequence: TGTGCCAGCAGTGAACCCCACGGGGCGGACACTGAAGCTTTCTTT. Protein: CASSEPHGADTEAFF.

The rearrangement uses TRBV12-2 and TRBJ2-1. TRBV12-2 is a listed pseudogene. There are 14 residues in the CDR3. CDR3 sequence: CASRLATTLYEQFF. The DNA for the CDR3 is TGTGCAAGTCGCTTAGCGACGACTTTGTATGAGCAGTTCTTC.

This clonotype has just a few counts. The gene calls are TRBV12-3 or TRBV12-4 and TRBJ1-6; 11 positions match TRBD1. V was pared by 5 bases and J by 10 bases, with 7 bases of the junction left unmatched. The CDR3 sequence is 15 residues long. In nucleotides, the CDR3 is TGTGCCAGCAGTCCCCGCGGACAGGGGGCCTCACCCCTCCACTTT. Residues: CASSPRGQGASPLHF.

This clonotype was recorded a few times. V gene TRBV2 combines with J gene TRBJ2-5, with D perhaps TRBD1 or TRBD2 (5 bases each). CDR1 SNHLY and CDR2 FYNNEI come from the germline V gene. Deletions cut 9 bases from V and 4 bases from J, with 18 bases between. This CDR3 spans 14 amino acids. CDR3 loop: CARQSREFGETQYF. CDR3 DNA sequence: TGTGCCAGGCAAAGCAGGGAGTTCGGAGAGACCCAGTACTTC.

The chain has TRBV20-1 and TRBJ1-1; D is ambiguous. CDR1 and CDR2 (germline): DFQATT, SNEGSKA (reference sequence). The CDR3 spans 9 residues. Trimming cost V 3 bases and J 11 bases, with 7 bases left between them. The CDR3 nucleotides read TGCAGTGCTAGGGAGGTGGCTTTCTTT. It codes for CSAREVAFF.

This rearrangement joins TRBV7-6 to TRBJ1-1; 11 bases fit TRBD1. From germline, CDR1 is SGHVS and CDR2 FNYEAQ. There are 16 residues in the CDR3. The V segment lost 4 bases and the J segment 1 base; nucleotides outside the gene matches: 5. The CDR3 coding sequence is TGTGCCAGCAGCTACGGGACAGGGGGGACGAACACTGAAGCTTTCTTT. Protein product: CASSYGTGGTNTEAFF.

This sequence joins TRBV9 and TRBJ2-5, with 9 nucleotides matching TRBD1. This CDR3 is 15 amino acids long. Unmatched junction bases numbered 5, after V lost 3 bases and J lost 2 bases. In germline, CDR1 is SGDLS, CDR2 YYNGEE. CDR3 sequence: CASSEAGTGQETQYF. The CDR3 DNA is TGTGCCAGCAGCGAAGCCGGGACAGGGCAAGAGACCCAGTACTTC.

The rearrangement uses TRBV5-6 and TRBJ2-2; D is uncertain. This CDR3 comprises 15 residues. Germline V CDR1 and CDR2: SGHDT, YYEEEE. V was clipped by 0 bases and J by 2 bases, with 8 bases between them. The DNA for the CDR3 is TGTGCCAGCAGCTTGGGAGCAGGTAACACCGGGGAGCTGTTTTTT. It encodes CASSLGAGNTGELFF.

CDR3 nucleotides: TGTGCCAGCATCTCGAACACTGAAGCTTTCTTT. It specifies CASISNTEAFF. V is TRBV6-1 and J is TRBJ1-1; unclear D gene. CDR3 size: 11 residues. V lost 7 bases, J lost 1 base, and 4 bases lay in between. From germline, CDR1 is MNHNS and CDR2 SASEGT.